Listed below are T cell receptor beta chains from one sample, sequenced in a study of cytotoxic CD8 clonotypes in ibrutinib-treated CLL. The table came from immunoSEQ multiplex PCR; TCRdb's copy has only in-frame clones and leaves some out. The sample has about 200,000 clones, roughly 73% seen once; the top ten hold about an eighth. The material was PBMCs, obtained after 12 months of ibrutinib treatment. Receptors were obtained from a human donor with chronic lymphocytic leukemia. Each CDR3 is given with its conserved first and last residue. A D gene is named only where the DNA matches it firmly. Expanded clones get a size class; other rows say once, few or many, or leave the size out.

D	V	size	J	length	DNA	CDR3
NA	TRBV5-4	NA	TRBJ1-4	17	TGTGCCAGCAGCCAAGATCTGCTGGGCAGCACTAATGAAAAACTGTTTTTT	CASSQDLLGSTNEKLFF
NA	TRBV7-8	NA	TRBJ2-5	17	TGTGCCAGCAGCTTAGCGCGGTGGGGATCGGGGAGAGAGACCCAGTACTTC	CASSLARWGSGRETQYF
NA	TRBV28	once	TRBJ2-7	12	TGTGCCAGCACCCCGGACAGATACGAGCAGTACTTC	CASTPDRYEQYF
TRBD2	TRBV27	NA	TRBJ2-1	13	TGTGCCAGTCAACTAGCGGGAGTGGGTGAGCAGTTCTTC	CASQLAGVGEQFF
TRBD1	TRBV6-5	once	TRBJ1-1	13	TGTGCCAGCAGAAGGACAGGATGGACTGAAGCTTTCTTT	CASRRTGWTEAFF
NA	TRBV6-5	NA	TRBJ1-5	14	TGTGCCAGCAGAGCCAGGTCTACCAATCAGCCCCAGCATTTT	CASRARSTNQPQHF
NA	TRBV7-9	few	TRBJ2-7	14	TGTGCCAGCAGCTTAGCCGGGAACTCCTACGAGCAGTACTTC	CASSLAGNSYEQYF
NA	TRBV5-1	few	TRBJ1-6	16	TGCGCCAGCAGCTTAGCCGGGTCGAGGTATGGTTCACCCCTCCACTTT	CASSLAGSRYGSPLHF
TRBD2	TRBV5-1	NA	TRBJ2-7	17	TGCGCCAGCAGCTTGACCCCTAGCGGGGGCGACCCCTACGAGCAGTACTTC	CASSLTPSGGDPYEQYF
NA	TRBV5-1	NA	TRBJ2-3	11	TGCGCCAGCAGCGAGGCCTATACGCAGTATTTT	CASSEAYTQYF
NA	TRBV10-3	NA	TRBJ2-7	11	TGTGCCATCAGTGATAGCTACGAGCAGTACTTC	CAISDSYEQYF
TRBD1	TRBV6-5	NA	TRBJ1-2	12	TGTGCCAGCAGTCTACAGGGGTATGGCTACACCTTC	CASSLQGYGYTF
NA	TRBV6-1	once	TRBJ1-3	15	TGTGCCAGCAGTAAATCCCGGGGAACCGGAAACACCATATATTTT	CASSKSRGTGNTIYF
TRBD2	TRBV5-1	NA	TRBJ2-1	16	TGCGCCAGCAGCTTGGTTAGCGGGGCCCTCTACAATGAGCAGTTCTTC	CASSLVSGALYNEQFF
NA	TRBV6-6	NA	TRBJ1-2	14	TGTGCCAGCAGCCCGGACATTCGAAACTATGGCTACACCTTC	CASSPDIRNYGYTF
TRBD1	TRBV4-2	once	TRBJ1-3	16	TGTGCCAGCAGCCAAACCGGGACAGTCTCTGGAAACACCATATATTTT	CASSQTGTVSGNTIYF
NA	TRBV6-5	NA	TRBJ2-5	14	TGTGCCAGCAGTTACGGAGGGGGTCAAGAGACCCAGTACTTC	CASSYGGGQETQYF
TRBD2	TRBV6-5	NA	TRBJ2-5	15	TGTGCCAGCAGAAAACTAGCGGGGGTCCAAGAGACCCAGTACTTC	CASRKLAGVQETQYF
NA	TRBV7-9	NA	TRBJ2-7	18	TGTGCCAGCAGCTTAGCCGTTGTTCGGCAGGGGAGTTCCTACGAGCAGTACTTC	CASSLAVVRQGSSYEQYF
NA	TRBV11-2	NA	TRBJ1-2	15	TGTGCCAGCAGCTTAGCGGCGGGAATACCCTATGGCTACACCTTC	CASSLAAGIPYGYTF
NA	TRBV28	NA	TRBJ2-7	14	TGTGCCAGCAGTTTTCGGACAGATCCCTACGAGCAGTACTTC	CASSFRTDPYEQYF
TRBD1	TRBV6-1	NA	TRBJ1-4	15	TGTGCCAGCAGTGAAGTAGGGGGGACAGGGGAAAAACTGTTTTTT	CASSEVGGTGEKLFF
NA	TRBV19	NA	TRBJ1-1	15	TGTGCCAGTAGTCACCAAGGGGCCGCGAACACTGAAGCTTTCTTT	CASSHQGAANTEAFF
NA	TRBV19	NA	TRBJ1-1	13	TGTGCCAGTAGTGTCAAGGGGGACACTGAAGCTTTCTTT	CASSVKGDTEAFF
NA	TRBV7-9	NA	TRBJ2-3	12	TGTGCCAGCAGCTCTACCTTTCTTACGCAGTATTTT	CASSSTFLTQYF
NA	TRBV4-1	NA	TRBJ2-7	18	TGCGCCAGCAGCCAAGTAGCGGTCCCTAGCTTAGGTTCCTACGAGCAGTACTTC	CASSQVAVPSLGSYEQYF
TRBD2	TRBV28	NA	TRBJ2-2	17	TGTGCCAGCAGTTCCCAGACTAGCGGGACGAACACCGGGGAGCTGTTTTTT	CASSSQTSGTNTGELFF
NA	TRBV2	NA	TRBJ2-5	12	TGTGCCAGCAAGCCAGAACTCGAGACCCAGTACTTC	CASKPELETQYF
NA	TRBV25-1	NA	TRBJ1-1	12	TGTGCTAGCATAGGCATGAACACTGAAGCTTTCTTT	CASIGMNTEAFF
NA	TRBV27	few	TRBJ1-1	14	TGTGCCAGCAGTTGGGCAGGAACCGCCCTTGAAGCTTTCTTT	CASSWAGTALEAFF
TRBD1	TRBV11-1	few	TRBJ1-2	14	TGTGCCAGCGCCAGACAGGGGGCTGAGTATGGCTACACCTTC	CASARQGAEYGYTF
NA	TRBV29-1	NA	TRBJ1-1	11	TGCACCACTTCGGGGAACACTGAAGCTTTCTTT	CTTSGNTEAFF
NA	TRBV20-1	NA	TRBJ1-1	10	TGCAGTGCCACACGGAGTGAAGCTTTCTTT	CSATRSEAFF
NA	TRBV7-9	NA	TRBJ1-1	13	TGTGCCAGCAGCTTTTGGGGGGACACTGAAGCTTTCTTT	CASSFWGDTEAFF
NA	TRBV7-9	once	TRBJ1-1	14	TGTGCCAGCAGCGAATCCGGGGCCAACACTGAAGCTTTCTTT	CASSESGANTEAFF
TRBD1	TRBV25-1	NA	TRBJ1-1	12	TGTGCCAGCGGCTACAGGGGCACTGAAGCTTTCTTT	CASGYRGTEAFF
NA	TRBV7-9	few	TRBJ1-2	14	TGTGCCAGCCGCCAGAGCAGGGGTTCCTATGGCTACACCTTC	CASRQSRGSYGYTF
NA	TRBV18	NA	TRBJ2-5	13	TGTGCCAGCTCACCGGGGGTGGAAGAGACCCAGTACTTC	CASSPGVEETQYF
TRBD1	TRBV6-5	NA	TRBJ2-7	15	TGTGCCAGCAAGTCGGCTCTGGGGACAGTCTACGAGCAGTACTTC	CASKSALGTVYEQYF
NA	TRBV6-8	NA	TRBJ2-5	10	TGTGCCAGCAGTTCAGGGACCCAGTACTTC	CASSSGTQYF
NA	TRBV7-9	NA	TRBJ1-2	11	TGTGCCAGCAGCTTAAAGTCTGGCTACACCTTC	CASSLKSGYTF